In its sample, the clone carrying this T cell receptor beta chain was seen many times. Its specificity is not known. Naive CD8 libraries were made from around 18,000 to 910,000 sorted cells, and they used 10%, 30% or 50% RNA. This sample was taken from a study of molecular identifiers for immune sequencing clone quantification. Trimming shortened V by 8 bases and J by 0 bases, and 17 bases separated the two germline ends. Germline values: CDR1 SEHNR, CDR2 FQNEAQ (reference sequence). This CDR3 spans 15 amino acids. Via MiXCR, TCRdb re-called the PCR reads, giving one row per CDR3 protein. The profile shows more than 450,000 distinct CDR3 sequences, about 22% of them singletons. Whole-study results and caveats: Clones with over 20 RNA copies captured over 99% of effector molecules but under 1% of naive ones. Underestimation of highly expanded clone sizes could arise where identical TCR molecules share a barcode.

The sequence was obtained from a human donor in good health. Some libraries in this study had Jurkat cell RNA spiked in. Sequenced material: naive CD8+ T cells from blood, with Jurkat cell RNA spiked in. Subset specified: FACS-sorted CD8+CD4-CCR7+CD45RA+ naive T cells. This chain uses TRBV7-9 with TRBJ2-7; possibly TRBD1 for D (6 bases). Here the CDR3 DNA reads TGTGCCAGCGGCTACCCGGACAGAAACTCCTACGAGCAGTACTTC. This gives the protein CASGYPDRNSYEQYF.